Listed below are T cell receptor beta chains from one sample, sequenced in a study of cytotoxic CD8 clonotypes in ibrutinib-treated CLL. Data came from immunoSEQ multiplex PCR; TCRdb stores just in-frame clones and leaves some out. The sample has about 21,000 clones, 81% seen once. The starting material was PBMCs, obtained before ibrutinib treatment. These receptors were taken from a human donor with chronic lymphocytic leukemia. CDR3s include the opening cysteine and the closing phenylalanine or tryptophan. Each record gives: CDR3 protein, D gene, V gene, CDR3 length. A D gene is named only where the DNA matches it firmly.

CASSRGPPNEKLFF | . | TRBV6-4 | 14
CASSQGYSKDDRGKFSTNEKLFF | TRBD1 | TRBV14 | 23
CASSIDRATQYF | TRBD1 | TRBV19 | 12
CASSLPNGRTKNIQYF | . | TRBV19 | 16
CASSLGSSGANVLTF | . | TRBV28 | 15
CASSLGGLAGAEQYF | TRBD2 | TRBV5-1 | 15
CAISGGGVTYEQYF | TRBD2 | TRBV6-5 | 14
CASSLPSTGNTEAFF | . | TRBV28 | 15
CSVVPTGGNQPQHF | . | TRBV29-1 | 14
CASMMGLAGISSTDTQYF | TRBD2 | TRBV2 | 18
CASSPDTGNTIYF | . | TRBV18 | 13
CASSQGQGALRTGELFF | TRBD1 | TRBV4-1 | 17
CASTLGGGAGFTDTQYF | . | TRBV28 | 17
CATGLSREEKLFF | . | TRBV2 | 13
CASSPGSPNSPLHF | . | TRBV27 | 14
CASSEGQTAGNQPQHF | . | TRBV6-1 | 16
CASTEPTLTEAFF | . | TRBV28 | 13
CASSQDLAGAWEKKQFF | TRBD2 | TRBV4-3 | 17
CASSVERNTEAFF | . | TRBV6-1 | 13
CASSLGPGSGPYEQYF | . | TRBV7-6 | 16
CASSMTGGNEQFF | TRBD1 | TRBV6-6 | 13